This T cell receptor (beta chain) was sequenced for a study of blood T cell repertoires in COVID-19. This clone appeared a few times. Germline CDR1 is MDHEN and CDR2 is SYDVKM. Unmatched junction bases numbered 5, after V lost 6 bases and J lost 0 bases. CDR3 size: 16 residues. Method: immunoSEQ multiplex PCR; TCRdb's copy keeps in-frame clones and lacks some. This sample carries around 98,000 clones, around 75% of them seen once, and the ten largest clones take roughly 24%. The specimen sequenced was peripheral blood. This chain connects TRBV28 to TRBJ1-4, with 9 nucleotides matching TRBD1. The TCR originated in a man in his 70s with acute or convalescent COVID-19. CDR3 DNA: TGTGCCAGCAGATCGGGACAGGGCACAACTAATGAAAAACTGTTTTTT. Translation gives CASRSGQGTTNEKLFF. The complete variable domain, with remaining parts taken from reference TRBV28 and TRBJ1-4, reads DVKVTQSSRYLVKRTGEKVFLECVQDMDHENMFWYRQDPGLGLRLIYFSYDVKMKEKGDIPEGYSVSREKKERFSLILESASTNQTSMYLCASRSGQGTTNEKLFFGSGTQLSVL.